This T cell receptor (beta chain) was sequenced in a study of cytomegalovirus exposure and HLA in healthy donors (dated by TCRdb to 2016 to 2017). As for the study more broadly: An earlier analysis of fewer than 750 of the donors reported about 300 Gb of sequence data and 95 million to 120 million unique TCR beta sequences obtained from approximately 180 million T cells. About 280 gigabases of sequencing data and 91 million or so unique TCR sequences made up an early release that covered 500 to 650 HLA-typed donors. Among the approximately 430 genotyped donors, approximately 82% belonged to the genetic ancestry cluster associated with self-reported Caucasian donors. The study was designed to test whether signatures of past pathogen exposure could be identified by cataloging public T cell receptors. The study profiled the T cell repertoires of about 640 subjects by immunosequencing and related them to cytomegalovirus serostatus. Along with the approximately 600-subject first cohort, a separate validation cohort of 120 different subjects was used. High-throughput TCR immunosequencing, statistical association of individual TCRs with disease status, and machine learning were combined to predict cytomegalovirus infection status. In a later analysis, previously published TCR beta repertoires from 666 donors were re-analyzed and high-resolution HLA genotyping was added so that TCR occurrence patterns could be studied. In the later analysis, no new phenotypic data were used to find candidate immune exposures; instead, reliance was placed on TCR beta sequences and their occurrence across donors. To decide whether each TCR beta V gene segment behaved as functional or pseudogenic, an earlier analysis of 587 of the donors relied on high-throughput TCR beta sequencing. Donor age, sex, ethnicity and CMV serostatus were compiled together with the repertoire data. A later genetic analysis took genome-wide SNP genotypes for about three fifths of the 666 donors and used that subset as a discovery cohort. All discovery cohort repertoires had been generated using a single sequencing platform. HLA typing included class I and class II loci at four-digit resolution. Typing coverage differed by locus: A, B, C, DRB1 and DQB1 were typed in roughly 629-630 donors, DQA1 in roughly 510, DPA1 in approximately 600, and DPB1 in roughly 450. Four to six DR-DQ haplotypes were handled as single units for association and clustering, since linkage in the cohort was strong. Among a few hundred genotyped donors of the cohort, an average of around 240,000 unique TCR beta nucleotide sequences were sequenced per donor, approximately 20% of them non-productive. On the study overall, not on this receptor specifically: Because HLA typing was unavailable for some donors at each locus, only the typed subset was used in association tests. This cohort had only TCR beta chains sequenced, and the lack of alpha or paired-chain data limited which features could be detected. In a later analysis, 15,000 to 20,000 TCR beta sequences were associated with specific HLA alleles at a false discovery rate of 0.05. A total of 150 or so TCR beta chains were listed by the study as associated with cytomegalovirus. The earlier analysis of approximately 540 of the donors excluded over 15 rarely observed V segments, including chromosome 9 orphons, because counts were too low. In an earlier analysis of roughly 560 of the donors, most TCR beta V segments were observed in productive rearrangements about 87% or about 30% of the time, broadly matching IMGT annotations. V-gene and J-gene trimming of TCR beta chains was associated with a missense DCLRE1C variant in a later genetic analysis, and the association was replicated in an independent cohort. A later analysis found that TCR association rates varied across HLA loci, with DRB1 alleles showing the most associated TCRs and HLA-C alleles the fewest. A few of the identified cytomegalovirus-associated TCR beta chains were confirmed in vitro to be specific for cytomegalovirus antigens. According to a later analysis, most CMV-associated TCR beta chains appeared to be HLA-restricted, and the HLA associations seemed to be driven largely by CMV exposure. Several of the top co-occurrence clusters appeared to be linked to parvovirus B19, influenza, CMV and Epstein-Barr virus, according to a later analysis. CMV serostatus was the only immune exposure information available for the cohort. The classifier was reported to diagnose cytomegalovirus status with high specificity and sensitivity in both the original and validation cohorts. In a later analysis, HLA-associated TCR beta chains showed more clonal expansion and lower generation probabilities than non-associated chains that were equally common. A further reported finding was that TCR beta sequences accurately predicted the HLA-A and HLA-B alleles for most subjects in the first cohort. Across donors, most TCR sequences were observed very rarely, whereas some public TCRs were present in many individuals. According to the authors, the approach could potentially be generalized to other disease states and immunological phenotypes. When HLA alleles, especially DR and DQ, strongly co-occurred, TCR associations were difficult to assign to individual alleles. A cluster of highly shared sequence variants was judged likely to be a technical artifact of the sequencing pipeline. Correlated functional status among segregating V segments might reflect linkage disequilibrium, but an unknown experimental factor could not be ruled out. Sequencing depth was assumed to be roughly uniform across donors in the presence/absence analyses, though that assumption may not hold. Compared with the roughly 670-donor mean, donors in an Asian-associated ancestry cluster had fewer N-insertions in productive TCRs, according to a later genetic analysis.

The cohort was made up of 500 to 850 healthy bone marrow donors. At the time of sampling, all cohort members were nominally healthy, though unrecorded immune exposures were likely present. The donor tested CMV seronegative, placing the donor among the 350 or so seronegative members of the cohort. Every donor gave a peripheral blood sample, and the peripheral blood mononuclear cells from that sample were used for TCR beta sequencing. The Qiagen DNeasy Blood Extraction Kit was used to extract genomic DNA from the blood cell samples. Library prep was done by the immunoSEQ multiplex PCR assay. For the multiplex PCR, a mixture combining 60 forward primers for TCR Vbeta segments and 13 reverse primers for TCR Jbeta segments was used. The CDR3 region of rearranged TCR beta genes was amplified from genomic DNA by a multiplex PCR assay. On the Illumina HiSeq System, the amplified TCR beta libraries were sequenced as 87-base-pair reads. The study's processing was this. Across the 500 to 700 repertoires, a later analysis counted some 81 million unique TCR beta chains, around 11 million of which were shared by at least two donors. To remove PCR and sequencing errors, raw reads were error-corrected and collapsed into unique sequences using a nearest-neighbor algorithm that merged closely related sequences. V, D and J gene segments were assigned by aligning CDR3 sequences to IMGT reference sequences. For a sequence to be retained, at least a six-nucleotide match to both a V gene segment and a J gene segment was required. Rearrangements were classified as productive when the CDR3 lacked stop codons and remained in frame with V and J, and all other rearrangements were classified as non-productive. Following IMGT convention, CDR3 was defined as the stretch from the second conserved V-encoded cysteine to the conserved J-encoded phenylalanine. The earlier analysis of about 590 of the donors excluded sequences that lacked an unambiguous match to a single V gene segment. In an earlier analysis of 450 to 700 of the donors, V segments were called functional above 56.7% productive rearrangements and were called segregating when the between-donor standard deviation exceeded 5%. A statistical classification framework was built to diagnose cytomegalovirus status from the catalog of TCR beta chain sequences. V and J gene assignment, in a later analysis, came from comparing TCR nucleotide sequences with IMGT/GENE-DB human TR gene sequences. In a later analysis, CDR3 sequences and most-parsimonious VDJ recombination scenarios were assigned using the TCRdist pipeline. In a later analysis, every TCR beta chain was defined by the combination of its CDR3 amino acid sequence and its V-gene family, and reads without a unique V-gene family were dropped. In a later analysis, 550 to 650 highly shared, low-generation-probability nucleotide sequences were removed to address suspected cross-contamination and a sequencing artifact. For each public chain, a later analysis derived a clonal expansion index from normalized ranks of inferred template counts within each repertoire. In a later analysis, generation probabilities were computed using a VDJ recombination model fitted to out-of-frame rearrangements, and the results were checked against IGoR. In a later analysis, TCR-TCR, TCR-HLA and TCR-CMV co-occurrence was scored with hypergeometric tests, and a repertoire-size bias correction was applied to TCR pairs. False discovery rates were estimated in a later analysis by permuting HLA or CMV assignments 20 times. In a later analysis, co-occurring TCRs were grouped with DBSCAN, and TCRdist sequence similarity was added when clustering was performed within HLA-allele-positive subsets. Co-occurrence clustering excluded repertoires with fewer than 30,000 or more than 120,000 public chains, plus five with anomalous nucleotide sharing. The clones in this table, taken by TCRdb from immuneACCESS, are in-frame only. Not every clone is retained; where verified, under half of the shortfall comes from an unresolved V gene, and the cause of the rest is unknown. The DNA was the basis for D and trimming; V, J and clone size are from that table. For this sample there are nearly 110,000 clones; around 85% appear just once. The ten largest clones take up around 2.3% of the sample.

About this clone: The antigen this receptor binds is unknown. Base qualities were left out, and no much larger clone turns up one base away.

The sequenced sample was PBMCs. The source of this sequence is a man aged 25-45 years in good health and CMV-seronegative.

The nucleotide sequence reads TGTGCCAGCAGCCGACCCCCCCCAGGATCCTACGAGCAGTACTTC. The translation is CASSRPPPGSYEQYF. The chain is made from TRBV5-6 and TRBJ2-7, with no confident D gene call. In the germline V gene, CDR1 corresponds to SGHDT and CDR2 to YYEEEE. Relative to germline, V is 4 bases shorter and J is 1 base shorter, with 15 bases between their ends. The CDR3 contains 15 residues, cysteine and phenylalanine counted. Only the CDR3 DNA stays, 45 bases, in frame from base 1.